This T cell receptor beta chain was identified in a study of blood T cell repertoires in COVID-19. Study as a whole: The United States, Italy and Spain supplied acute and convalescent COVID-19 samples. T cells, B-cell-depleted T cells, or PBMCs supplied cDNA or gDNA.

Authors' analysis steps: Counts of nucleated cells, estimated from reference gene primer amplification, were obtained. Some clones are missing from TCRdb's copy, which holds only in-frame ones; the method was immunoSEQ multiplex PCR. Clone size and V and J calls were adopted from that table, with D and trimming inferred from the DNA. The sample holds tens of thousands of clones, approximately 82% seen once. The specimen sequenced was peripheral blood. The sequence came from a woman in her 70s with acute or convalescent COVID-19.

CDR3 sequence: CASSSGSLNTGELFF. The CDR3 nucleotides read TGCGCCAGCAGCTCGGGGTCCCTAAACACCGGGGAGCTGTTTTTT. V and J are TRBV5-1 and TRBJ2-2, with TRBD2 as a possible D gene (5 bases). The CDR3 is made up of 15 amino acids. Between the trimmed V and J ends, which lost 3 bases and 2 bases, there was a span of 11 bases. Per the germline V gene, CDR1 is SGHRS and CDR2 is YFSETQ. Full variable domain (outside the CDR3, taken from reference TRBV5-1 and TRBJ2-2): KAGVTQTPRYLIKTRGQQVTLSCSPISGHRSVSWYQQTPGQGLQFLFEYFSETQRNKGNFPGRFSGRQFSNSRSEMNVSTLELGDSALYLCASSSGSLNTGELFFGEGSRLTVL.